This section outlines one T cell receptor beta chain sequence together with its context. The antigen is unknown. The entry originates in a study of human CD8 memory T cell subsets. UMI-labeled 5' RACE yielded the TCR beta libraries. TCRdb reprocessed the 5' RACE reads and reports one entry per CDR3 protein, with no DNA. The sample has about 7,900 distinct CDR3 sequences. Findings of the study overall: Chao1-based estimation suggested that stem-like memory T cells exhibit greater diversity than precursor exhausted T cells.

Magnetic separation of the negative type served to enrich total CD8+ T cells. The receptor was isolated from a human donor in good health. The source material was CD8+ T cells from PBMCs.

The CDR3 spells CASTRGYEGVGELFF. The chain is built from TRBV5-1 and TRBJ2-2; lacking DNA, the TRBD1 call made by TCRdb goes unchecked. Per the germline V gene, CDR1 is SGHRS and CDR2 is YFSETQ. The CDR3 length is 15 residues.